These T cell receptor beta chains were read from a single sample in a study of shared clonotypes between healthy human individuals. Profiling relied on immunoSEQ multiplex PCR, and the TCRdb table lists in-frame clones only, not all of them. The data show 2 million to 2.5 million clones, under 95% seen once. Sequencing used naive CD4+ T cells from PBMCs. These receptors were collected from a man between 18 and 35 years old in good health. Some clones in this sample may be carry-over from other donors' samples. Each CDR3 is given with its conserved first and last residue. The D gene is left open where the match is weak. Clone size is shown for a subset of rows, as once, few, many or a class of expanded clone.

TRBV30	once	-	TRBJ1-4	TGTGCCTGGAGTGTATCCCGCAGCATAGGGAGAACTAATGAAAAACTGTTTTTT	CAWSVSRSIGRTNEKLFF
TRBV5-1	once	TRBD1	TRBJ2-3	TGCGCCAGCAGCAAATTCGGACAGGGGGCGGCAGATACGCAGTATTTT	CASSKFGQGAADTQYF
TRBV6-5	-	-	TRBJ2-7	TGTGCCAGCAGTTCCCGGGGATCGTACGAGCAGTACTTC	CASSSRGSYEQYF
TRBV28	once	TRBD1	TRBJ1-1	TGTGCCAGCAGTTTACCGCAGGGGGCGAGGAACACTGAAGCTTTCTTT	CASSLPQGARNTEAFF
TRBV28	-	TRBD2	TRBJ2-1	TGTGCCAGCAGTCGGTCGGGACTAGCGGGAGGTCATGAGCAGTTCTTC	CASSRSGLAGGHEQFF
TRBV30	-	TRBD1	TRBJ1-4	TGTGCCTGGAGTATGGGACAGGTTGCAACTAATGAAAAACTGTTTTTT	CAWSMGQVATNEKLFF
TRBV9	-	TRBD1	TRBJ1-5	TGTGCCAGCAGCGTAGATGGGACAGGCAATCAGCCCCAGCATTTT	CASSVDGTGNQPQHF
TRBV11-2	-	-	TRBJ2-1	TGTGCCAGCAGCCCCCGGACCCTCAATGAGCAGTTCTTC	CASSPRTLNEQFF
TRBV25-1	-	-	TRBJ1-4	TGTGCCAGCAGTGAATATTTAACAGCAACTAATGAAAAACTGTTTTTT	CASSEYLTATNEKLFF
TRBV11-2	-	TRBD1	TRBJ1-4	TGTGCCAGCAGCTTAAGGGCTTCGGGACAGGGAGATGAAAAACTGTTTTTT	CASSLRASGQGDEKLFF
TRBV19	-	TRBD2	TRBJ2-1	TGTGCCAGTAGTATAGATCGGTCTAGCGGGAGGCCCACTAATGAGCAGTTCTTC	CASSIDRSSGRPTNEQFF
TRBV5-1	-	-	TRBJ2-3	TGCGCCAGCAGCCCCCAAAGCACAGATACGCAGTATTTT	CASSPQSTDTQYF
TRBV27	-	-	TRBJ1-1	TGTGCCAGCAGTTTATCGGGGAGGGCCGAAGCTTTCTTT	CASSLSGRAEAFF
TRBV2	-	-	TRBJ2-2	TGTGCCAGCAGTAGCGACAGGAGTAGCACCGGGGAGCTGTTTTTT	CASSSDRSSTGELFF
TRBV5-1	once	-	TRBJ2-2	TGCGCCAGCAGCAAACGTACGGGGGACACCGGGGAGCTGTTTTTT	CASSKRTGDTGELFF
TRBV2	-	TRBD1	TRBJ2-2	TGTGCCAGCAGTGGGACAGGGACCGGGGAGCTGTTTTTT	CASSGTGTGELFF
TRBV7-9	-	-	TRBJ1-1	TGTGCCAGCAGCTTAGAGGGAGGGTCACCGAACACTGAAGCTTTCTTT	CASSLEGGSPNTEAFF
TRBV5-5	-	-	TRBJ2-7	TGTGCCAGCAGCTCCCCGAGTAGCGAGCAGTACTTC	CASSSPSSEQYF
TRBV7-2	-	TRBD1	TRBJ1-2	TGTGCCAGCAGCCCGGACAGGGGGCGACCCAACTATGGCTACACCTTC	CASSPDRGRPNYGYTF
TRBV1	-	-	TRBJ2-7	TGCACCAGCAGCTACCAAACGACCACAGGGTCCCACGAGCAGTACTTC	CTSSYQTTTGSHEQYF
TRBV7-3	-	-	TRBJ1-1	TGTGCCAGCAGCTTAATGGGGGCAGGGTCTGAAGCTTTCTTT	CASSLMGAGSEAFF
TRBV2	-	TRBD2	TRBJ2-1	TGTGCCAGCGGGCTAGCGGCCTCCTACAATGAGCAGTTCTTC	CASGLAASYNEQFF
TRBV5-1	-	TRBD1	TRBJ2-1	TGCGCCAGCAGCTGGACAGGGGGCTTTGAGCAGTTCTTC	CASSWTGGFEQFF
TRBV19	-	TRBD2	TRBJ2-5	TGTGCCAGTAGAAGAGGGGGGACTAGCGGGAGTGAAGAGACCCAGTACTTC	CASRRGGTSGSEETQYF
TRBV6-1	-	TRBD2	TRBJ2-3	TGTGCCAGCAGTGACCCAGGGAGGGGCACAGATACGCAGTATTTT	CASSDPGRGTDTQYF
TRBV7-9	once	-	TRBJ1-1	TGTGCCAGCAGCTTAGCGATCAAAGACACTGAAGCTTTCTTT	CASSLAIKDTEAFF
TRBV5-1	-	TRBD1	TRBJ1-5	TGCGCCAGCAGCTCCGACAGGGGTCAGCCCCAGCATTTT	CASSSDRGQPQHF
TRBV10-3	-	-	TRBJ2-7	TGTGCCATCGGGGATAGCGGATCCTACGAGCAGTACTTC	CAIGDSGSYEQYF
TRBV9	-	-	TRBJ1-4	TGTGCCAGCAGCGCCCTAGTGTCAGCTAATGAAAAACTGTTTTTT	CASSALVSANEKLFF
TRBV18	-	-	TRBJ2-3	TGTGCCAGCTCACCGTACCTGGCTAGCTCGAACACAGATACGCAGTATTTT	CASSPYLASSNTDTQYF
TRBV7-2	-	-	TRBJ1-1	TGTGCCAGCGCCCCGGCGGCGGTGAACACTGAAGCTTTCTTT	CASAPAAVNTEAFF
TRBV9	once	TRBD2	TRBJ2-3	TGTGCCAGCAGCGTGGGACTAGCGGGGGTAACAGATACGCAGTATTTT	CASSVGLAGVTDTQYF
TRBV10-3	-	-	TRBJ2-2	TGTGCCATCAGTGGGAGAGAGGGACCCGGGGAGCTGTTTTTT	CAISGREGPGELFF
TRBV19	-	-	TRBJ1-4	TGTGCCAGTAGTATGTGGGGCCCGGACGAAAAACTGTTTTTT	CASSMWGPDEKLFF
TRBV5-6	-	-	TRBJ2-5	TGTGCCAGCAGCCAAGGGACCACTGTAGAGGAGACCCAGTACTTC	CASSQGTTVEETQYF
TRBV28	once	TRBD1	TRBJ1-4	TGTGCCAGCGGATATACCGGGACAGGGTCTGAAAAACTGTTTTTT	CASGYTGTGSEKLFF
TRBV29-1	few	TRBD2	TRBJ2-5	TGCAGCGTTCAACCGGGACTCGGGAGGGAGACCCAGTACTTC	CSVQPGLGRETQYF
TRBV7-2	-	TRBD2	TRBJ2-5	TGTGCCAGCAGCTCCGGGCGGTTAGCGGGAGGGGAGACCCAGTACTTC	CASSSGRLAGGETQYF
TRBV19	-	TRBD2	TRBJ2-1	TGTGCCAGTACCAGAACGGGACTAGCGGGAGGTGGGGGGGAGCAGTTCTTC	CASTRTGLAGGGGEQFF
TRBV15	-	TRBD1	TRBJ2-3	TGTGCCACCAGCAGAGCCCCGACAGGGGCTAGCACAGATACGCAGTATTTT	CATSRAPTGASTDTQYF
TRBV2	-	TRBD2	TRBJ2-1	TGTGCCAGCAATTGGAGACTAGCGGGCTACAATGAGCAGTTCTTC	CASNWRLAGYNEQFF
TRBV18	-	-	TRBJ1-1	TGTGCCAGCTCACCAGCAGGGCGCACTGAAGCTTTCTTT	CASSPAGRTEAFF
TRBV19	once	-	TRBJ2-4	TGTGCCAGTAGTATAGGCAGGGGGGACATTCAGTACTTC	CASSIGRGDIQYF
TRBV7-3	-	-	TRBJ2-1	TGTGCCAGCAGCTTAATTAATGGGTTGGGTGAGCAGTTCTTC	CASSLINGLGEQFF
TRBV18	-	-	TRBJ2-7	TGTGCCAGCTCACTCTCCGGGACACCAAAAAGCTCCTACGAGCAGTACTTC	CASSLSGTPKSSYEQYF
TRBV18	-	-	TRBJ2-2	TGTGCCAGCTCAGACAGGACCAACACCGGGGAGCTGTTTTTT	CASSDRTNTGELFF
TRBV7-2	-	TRBD1	TRBJ1-1	TGTGCCAGCAGCCTCGGACAGGGGTACACTGAAGCTTTCTTT	CASSLGQGYTEAFF
TRBV19	-	-	TRBJ1-4	TGTGCCAGTAGTATAAGGGAAGGGGAAAAACTGTTTTTT	CASSIREGEKLFF
TRBV9	-	TRBD2	TRBJ2-3	TGTGCCAGCAGCGTAGGGACTAGCGGCCTCACAGATACGCAGTATTTT	CASSVGTSGLTDTQYF
TRBV2	once	-	TRBJ2-4	TGTGCCAGCAGTGCTCAACCGGGAGTAGAAGCCAAAAACATTCAGTACTTC	CASSAQPGVEAKNIQYF
TRBV18	-	-	TRBJ2-6	TGTGCCAGCTCACCATCGCTGGGGCGGACCTCTGGGGCCAACGTCCTGACTTTC	CASSPSLGRTSGANVLTF
TRBV5-1	-	-	TRBJ2-7	TGCGCCAGCAGCCTTGGTCGGGGGGCAGGGTACGAGCAGTACTTC	CASSLGRGAGYEQYF
TRBV19	-	-	TRBJ1-1	TGTGCCAGTAGCCCTAGGGTTAACACTGAAGCTTTCTTT	CASSPRVNTEAFF
TRBV11-3	-	-	TRBJ2-7	TGTGCCAGCAGCCCCTTCTGGGGCGGCGAGCAGTACTTC	CASSPFWGGEQYF
TRBV11-3	-	-	TRBJ2-7	TGTGCCAGCAGCTTGACGACCGGCGAAACACGAGCCTACGAGCAGTACTTC	CASSLTTGETRAYEQYF
TRBV6-5	-	-	TRBJ2-3	TGTGCCAGCAGCCGGGACGGCACAGATACGCAGTATTTT	CASSRDGTDTQYF
TRBV7-2	-	-	TRBJ1-2	TGTGCCAGCAGCTCCTGGGGACACCAAACTAACTATGGCTACACCTTC	CASSSWGHQTNYGYTF